This T cell receptor beta chain was captured by sequencing in a study of cytomegalovirus exposure and HLA in healthy donors. The PCR made use of 60 Vbeta and 13 Jbeta primers. Sequenced by immunoSEQ multiplex PCR; TCRdb stores in-frame clones only, minus some. The sample records about 90,000 clones, approximately 80% being singletons. The CDR3 has 14 residues. The V gene's germline CDR1 is MNHEY and CDR2 SVGAGI. J was trimmed by 2 bases and V by 5 bases; bases with no gene match: 3. Regarding the study as a whole: TCR beta V- and J-gene trimming was later associated with a missense DCLRE1C variant.

As concerns this clone: The antigen is unknown.

Sequencing used PBMCs. The rearrangement links TRBV6-5 to TRBJ2-5, with TRBD2 matching over 9 bases. The origin of this receptor is a man aged 30 to 45 in good health and CMV-seronegative. CDR3 in amino acids: CASSGLAGQETQYF. The CDR3 bases are TGTGCCAGCAGTGGCCTAGCGGGGCAAGAGACCCAGTACTTC.